The source of this T cell receptor (beta chain) is a study of CD8+ T cells in alopecia areata. Treatment denoted: oral pan-JAK inhibitor, 5-10 mg twice daily. Extracted RNA was reverse transcribed, and the resulting cDNA served as sequencing template. Profiling relied on immunoSEQ multiplex PCR, and the TCRdb table lists in-frame clones only, not all of them. The table records 160,000 or so clones, around 58% of them present only once. V gave up 4 bases and J gave up 4 bases, with 15 bases separating them. The CDR3 spans 15 residues. CDR1 is SGHDT and CDR2 is YYEEEE in the germline V gene. The TCR comes from a human donor with alopecia areata. The sequencing used CD4+ T cells sorted from blood, collected at approximately week 60, from a patient treated with tofacitinib. This chain connects TRBV5-6 to TRBJ1-5, with D possibly being TRBD1 (5 bases). The CDR3 is CASSNIRNRNQPQHF. Here the CDR3 DNA reads TGTGCCAGCAGCAACATCAGAAACAGGAATCAGCCCCAGCATTTT.